Only a few counts were recorded for the clone carrying this T cell receptor beta chain. No antigen is known for it. These data come from a study of blood T cells in healthy people across ages. Broader study findings: Both higher diversity and more naive CD4+ cells marked long-lived donors when set against aged donors. Older age went with lower TCR beta diversity per million T cells, in a roughly linear way. Investigators treated diversity estimates from one million T cells as underestimates.

A second PCR, run for about 7 to 11 cycles, used a sample-barcoded 5' primer plus a J-beta primer mix. TCRdb used MiXCR to reprocess the 5' RACE reads, holding one entry per CDR3 protein. The sample includes approximately 800,000 distinct CDR3 sequences, around 25% seen only once; the top ten take under 4.5%. The CDR3 runs 13 residues. Germline assignment: CDR1 SGHKS and CDR2 YYEKEE (reference sequence). The V segment lost 0 bases and the J segment 10 bases; nucleotides outside the gene matches: 2. This same sample was also taken into another study, of T cells of mothers and their children.

The specimen was blood. V usage is TRBV5-5 and J usage is TRBJ2-1; TRBD2 agrees at 9 bases. This clonotype originated in a boy aged 5-17 years in good health. In DNA form, the CDR3 reads TGTGCCAGCAGCTTGGTTCTAGCGGGGGAGCAGTTCTTC. Its translation is CASSLVLAGEQFF. Full variable domain (missing parts from reference TRBV5-5 and TRBJ2-1): DAGVTQSPTHLIKTRGQQVTLRCSPISGHKSVSWYQQVLGQGPQFIFQYYEKEERGRGNFPDRFSARQFPNYSSELNVNALLLGDSALYLCASSLVLAGEQFFGPGTRLTVL.